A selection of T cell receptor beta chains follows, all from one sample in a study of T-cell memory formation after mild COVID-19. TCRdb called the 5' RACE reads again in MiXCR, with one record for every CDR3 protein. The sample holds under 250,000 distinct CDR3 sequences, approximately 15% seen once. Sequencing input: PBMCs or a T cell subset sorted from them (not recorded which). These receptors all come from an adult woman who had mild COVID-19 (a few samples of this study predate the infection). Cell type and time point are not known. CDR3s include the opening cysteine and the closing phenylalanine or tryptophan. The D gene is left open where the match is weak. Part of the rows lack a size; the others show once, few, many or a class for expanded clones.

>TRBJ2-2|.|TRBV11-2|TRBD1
TGTGCCAGCAGCTTCAAGGACAGGGGGGTATGGACCGGGGAGCTGTTTTTT
CASSFKDRGVWTGELFF
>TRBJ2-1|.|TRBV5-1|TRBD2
TGCGCCAGCAGCTCTGGACTAGCGGGGGGTCAAAATGAGCAGTTCTTC
CASSSGLAGGQNEQFF
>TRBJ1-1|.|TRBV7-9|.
TGTGCCAGCAGCTTATTGGGGCAGGCTTTCTTT
CASSLLGQAFF
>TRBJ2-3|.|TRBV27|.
TGTGCCAGCAGTTTATTTCGGGGAGATACGCAGTATTTT
CASSLFRGDTQYF
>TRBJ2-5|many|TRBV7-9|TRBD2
TGTGCCAGCAGCTTAAAACCGGGACTAGCGGGAGGGCCACGAGAGACCCAGTACTTC
CASSLKPGLAGGPRETQYF
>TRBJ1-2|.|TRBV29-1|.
TGCAGCGTTATAGGTCATGGCTACACCTTC
CSVIGHGYTF
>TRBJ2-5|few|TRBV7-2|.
TGTGCCAGCAGCTTAGGGAGGGGGTCAGAGACCCAGTACTTC
CASSLGRGSETQYF
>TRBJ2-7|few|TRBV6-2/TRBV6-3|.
TGTGCCAGCAGTTTCGGCGGGACAGCTTCCTACGAGCAGTACTTC
CASSFGGTASYEQYF
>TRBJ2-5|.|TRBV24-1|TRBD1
TGTGCCACCAACGACAGGGGGGACCAAGAGACCCAGTACTTC
CATNDRGDQETQYF
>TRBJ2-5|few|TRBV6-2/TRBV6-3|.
TGTGCCAGCAGTTACGGTCGGGGCCGGGAGACCCAGTACTTC
CASSYGRGRETQYF
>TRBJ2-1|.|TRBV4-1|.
TGCGCCAGCAGCCACCCTGGGCAACACAATGAGCAGTTCTTC
CASSHPGQHNEQFF
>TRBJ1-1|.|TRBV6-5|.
TGTGCCAGCAGTTACGAATTTGGCCAAACTCCTGAAGCTTTCTTT
CASSYEFGQTPEAFF
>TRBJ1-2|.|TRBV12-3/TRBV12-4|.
TGTGCCAGCAGTGTCTATGGCTACACCTTC
CASSVYGYTF
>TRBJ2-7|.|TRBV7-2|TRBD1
TGTGCCAGCAGCTTAGGATACAGGGGCTCCTACGAGCAGTACTTC
CASSLGYRGSYEQYF
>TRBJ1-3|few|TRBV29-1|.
TGCAGCGTTGCCAGAGGTCTGAACCAAGGCGAAAACACCATATATTTT
CSVARGLNQGENTIYF
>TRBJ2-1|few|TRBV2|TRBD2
TGTGCCAGCAGTGAAAATGGGCTAGCGGGAGGGCAGTTCTTC
CASSENGLAGGQFF
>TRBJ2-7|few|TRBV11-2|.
TGTGCCAGCAGCTCTCAGGGGGGAAGGGCCTACGAGCAGTACTTC
CASSSQGGRAYEQYF
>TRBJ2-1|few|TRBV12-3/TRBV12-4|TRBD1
TGTGCCAGCAGTTTCACGACAGGGGGAGGCAATGAGCAGTTCTTC
CASSFTTGGGNEQFF
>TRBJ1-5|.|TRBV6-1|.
TGTGCCAGCAGTGAAGCCCAGTACAGAAACAATCAGCCCCAGCATTTT
CASSEAQYRNNQPQHF
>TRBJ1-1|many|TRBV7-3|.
TGTGCCAGCAGCAACGGACCTAACACTGAAGCTTTCTTT
CASSNGPNTEAFF
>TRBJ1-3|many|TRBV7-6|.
TGTGCCAGCAGCTTAGTTACGGGCACCGGGATATATTTT
CASSLVTGTGIYF
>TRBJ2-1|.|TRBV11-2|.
TGTGCCAGCAGCTTATTTTCCGGTAACCTCTACAATGAGCAGTTCTTC
CASSLFSGNLYNEQFF
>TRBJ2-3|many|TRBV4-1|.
TGCGCCAGCCGCGCAGGGCTCGACACAGATACGCAGTATTTT
CASRAGLDTDTQYF
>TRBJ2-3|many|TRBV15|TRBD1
TGTGCCACCAGCAGTCGGACAGGGGGCGGAGATACGCAGTATTTT
CATSSRTGGGDTQYF
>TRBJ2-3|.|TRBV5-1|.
TGCGCCAGCAGCTCCGGCCGGGACTTCACTTACACAGATACGCAGTATTTT
CASSSGRDFTYTDTQYF
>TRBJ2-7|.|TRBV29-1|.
TGCAGCGCCTACCCCTTCGACAGACCCTACGAGCAGTACTTC
CSAYPFDRPYEQYF
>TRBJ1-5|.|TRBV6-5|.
TGTGCCAGCAAACCTAAATTTGACAGACTCTACAATCAGCCCCAGCATTTT
CASKPKFDRLYNQPQHF
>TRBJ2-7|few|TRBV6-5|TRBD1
TGTGCCAGCAGTCCTCGACAGGGGTCCCCCTACGAGCAGTACTTC
CASSPRQGSPYEQYF
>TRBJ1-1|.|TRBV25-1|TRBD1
TGTGCCAGCAGTGGGGTCCGGACAGGGACTAACACTGAAGCTTTCTTT
CASSGVRTGTNTEAFF
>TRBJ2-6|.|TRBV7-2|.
TGTGCCAGCAGCTCACGGGACGGACCTCTAGCTGGGGCCAACGTCCTGACTTTC
CASSSRDGPLAGANVLTF
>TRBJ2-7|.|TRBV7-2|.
TGTGCCAGCAGCGAGCCACCCGGGAGGCAGTACTTC
CASSEPPGRQYF
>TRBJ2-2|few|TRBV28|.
TGTGCCAGTATATACGCGAACACCGGGGAGCTGTTTTTT
CASIYANTGELFF
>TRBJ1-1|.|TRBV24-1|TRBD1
TGTGCCACCAGTGATGCGAAAACAGGGGACACTGAAGCTTTCTTT
CATSDAKTGDTEAFF
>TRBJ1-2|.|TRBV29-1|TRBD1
TGCAGCGTTGTAACAGGGGGTAACTATGGCTACACCTTC
CSVVTGGNYGYTF
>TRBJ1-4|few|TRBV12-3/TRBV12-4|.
TGTGCCAGCAGCCACCCTAGGGATGAAAAACTGTTTTTT
CASSHPRDEKLFF
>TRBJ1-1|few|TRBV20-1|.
TGCAGTGCTAGAGATGGTACGGCAGGAGGGCACACTGAAGCTTTCTTT
CSARDGTAGGHTEAFF